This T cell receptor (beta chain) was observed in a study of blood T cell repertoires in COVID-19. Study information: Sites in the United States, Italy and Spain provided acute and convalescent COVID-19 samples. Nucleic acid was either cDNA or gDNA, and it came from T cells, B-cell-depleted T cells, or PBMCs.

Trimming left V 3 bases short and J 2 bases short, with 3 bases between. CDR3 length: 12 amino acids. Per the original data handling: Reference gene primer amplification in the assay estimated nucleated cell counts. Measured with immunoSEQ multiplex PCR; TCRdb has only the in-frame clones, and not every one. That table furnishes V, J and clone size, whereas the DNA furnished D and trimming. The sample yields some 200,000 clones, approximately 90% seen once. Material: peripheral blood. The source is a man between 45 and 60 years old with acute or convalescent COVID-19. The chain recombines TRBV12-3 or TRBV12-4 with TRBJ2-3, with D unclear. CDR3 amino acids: CASSFITDTQYF. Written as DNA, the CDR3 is TGTGCCAGCAGTTTTATCACAGATACGCAGTATTTT.